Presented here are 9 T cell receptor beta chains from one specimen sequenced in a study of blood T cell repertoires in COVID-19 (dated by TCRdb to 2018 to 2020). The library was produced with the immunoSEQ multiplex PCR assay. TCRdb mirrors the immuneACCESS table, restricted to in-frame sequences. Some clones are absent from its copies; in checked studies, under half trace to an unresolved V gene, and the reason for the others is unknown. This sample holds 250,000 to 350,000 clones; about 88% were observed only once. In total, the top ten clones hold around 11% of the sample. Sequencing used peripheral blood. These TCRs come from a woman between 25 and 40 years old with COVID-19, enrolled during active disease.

CDR3 region: CASSEGRGSAGSPLHF. The CDR3 nucleotides read TGTGCCAGCAGCGAGGGGAGGGGGTCGGCGGGCTCACCCCTCCACTTT. This rearrangement joins TRBV3-1 (or the pseudogene TRBV3-2) to TRBJ1-6; D might be TRBD1 (6 bases). V was pared by 5 bases and J by 10 bases, with 21 bases between. The CDR3 runs to 16 residues. The V gene's germline CDR1 is LGHDT and CDR2 YNNKEL (reference sequence).

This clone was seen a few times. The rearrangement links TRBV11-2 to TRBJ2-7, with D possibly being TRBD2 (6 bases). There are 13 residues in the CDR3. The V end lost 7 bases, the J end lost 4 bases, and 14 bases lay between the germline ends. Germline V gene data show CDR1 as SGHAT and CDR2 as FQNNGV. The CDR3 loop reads CASTPIAAYEQYF. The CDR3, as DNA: TGTGCCAGCACCCCAATAGCGGCATACGAGCAGTACTTC.

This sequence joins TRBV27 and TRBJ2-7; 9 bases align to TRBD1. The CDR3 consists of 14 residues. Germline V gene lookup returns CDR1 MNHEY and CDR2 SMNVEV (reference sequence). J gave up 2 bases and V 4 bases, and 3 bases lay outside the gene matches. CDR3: CASSSGQGPYEQYF. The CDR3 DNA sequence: TGTGCCAGCAGTTCGGGACAGGGTCCCTACGAGCAGTACTTC.

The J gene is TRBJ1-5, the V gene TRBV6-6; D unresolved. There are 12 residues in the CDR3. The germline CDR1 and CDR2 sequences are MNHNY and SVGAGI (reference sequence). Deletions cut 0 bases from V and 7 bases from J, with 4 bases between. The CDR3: CASSYSQQPQHF. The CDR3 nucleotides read TGTGCCAGCAGTTACTCTCAGCAGCCCCAGCATTTT.

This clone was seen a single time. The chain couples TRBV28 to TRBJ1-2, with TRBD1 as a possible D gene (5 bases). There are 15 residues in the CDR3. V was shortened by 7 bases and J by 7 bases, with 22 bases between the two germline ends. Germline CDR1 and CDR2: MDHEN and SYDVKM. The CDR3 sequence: CASTHRGVGRSGYTF. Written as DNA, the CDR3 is TGTGCCAGCACCCACCGGGGGGTGGGGCGGAGTGGCTACACCTTC.

The CDR3 coding sequence is TGTGCCAGCAGCCCTACGGCGGGGGTGATTGATACGCAGTATTTT. This translates into CASSPTAGVIDTQYF. The rearrangement joins TRBV6-6 to TRBJ2-3, with 7 bases fitting TRBD2. The germline V gene has CDR1 MNHNY and CDR2 SVGAGI (reference sequence). This CDR3 comprises 15 residues. The V gene end was trimmed by 6 bases and the J gene end by 6 bases; junction bases not matched to a gene: 12.

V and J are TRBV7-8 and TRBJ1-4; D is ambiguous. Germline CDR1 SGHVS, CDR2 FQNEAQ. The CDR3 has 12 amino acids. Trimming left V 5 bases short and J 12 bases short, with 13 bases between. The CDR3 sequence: CASSPSSVELFF. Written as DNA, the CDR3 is TGTGCCAGCAGCCCCTCGAGTGTGGAACTGTTTTTT.

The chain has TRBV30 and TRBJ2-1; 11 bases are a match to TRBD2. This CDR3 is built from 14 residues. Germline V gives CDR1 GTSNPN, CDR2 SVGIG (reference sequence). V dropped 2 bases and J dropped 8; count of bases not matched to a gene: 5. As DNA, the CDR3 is TGTGCCTGGAGTCATGGACTAGCGGGCCATGAGCAGTTCTTC. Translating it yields CAWSHGLAGHEQFF.

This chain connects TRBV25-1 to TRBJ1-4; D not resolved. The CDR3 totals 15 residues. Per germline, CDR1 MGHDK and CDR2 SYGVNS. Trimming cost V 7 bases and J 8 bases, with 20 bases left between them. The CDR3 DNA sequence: TGTGCCAGCACAGCGGAGGACGGCTTAGGGGAAAAACTGTTTTTT. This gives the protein CASTAEDGLGEKLFF.